One sample yielded the 18 T cell receptor beta chains listed below, sequenced in a study of T cell changes during pregnancy in multiple sclerosis. The assay was immunoSEQ multiplex PCR, and TCRdb's table has in-frame clones only and misses some. Altogether 55,000 to 65,000 clones are present, roughly 93% being singletons, with the ten largest covering around 1.8%. The sample was peripheral blood, taken after pregnancy. All receptors come from a female donor with multiple sclerosis, enrolled in a pregnancy study.

The chain joins TRBV29-1 to TRBJ1-1, with D possibly TRBD1 on 5 matching bases. The V end lost 7 bases, the J end lost 4 bases, and 19 bases lay between the germline ends. CDR1 and CDR2 from the germline V gene are SQVTM and ANQGSEA. CDR3 length: 14 amino acids. The CDR3 protein is CSASGGTLSTEAFF. The CDR3 DNA is TGCAGCGCTTCTGGGGGGACTTTGAGCACTGAAGCTTTCTTT.

V gene TRBV5-6 combines with J gene TRBJ2-3; 8 bases line up with TRBD2. CDR1 and CDR2 from the germline V gene are SGHDT and YYEEEE. V trimming: 0 bases; J trimming: 5 bases; junction bases outside the gene matches: 14. The CDR3 has 18 residues. The CDR3 sequence is CASSLDSEGGRKRDTQYF. The CDR3 nucleotides are TGTGCCAGCAGCTTGGACTCCGAGGGCGGGAGGAAAAGAGATACGCAGTATTTT.

The rearrangement joins TRBV7-3 to TRBJ1-5; 8 bases are a match to TRBD1. After removal of 4 bases from V and 8 bases from J, the junction contained 4 bases not matched to a gene. Germline V gene data show CDR1 as SGHTA and CDR2 as FQGTGA. The CDR3 is made up of 13 amino acids. CDR3 coding DNA: TGTGCCAGCAGCTCAGACAGGGGAGAGCCCCAGCATTTT. Its protein product is CASSSDRGEPQHF. Full variable domain (missing parts from reference TRBV7-3 and TRBJ1-5): GAGVSQTPSNKVTEKGKYVELRCDPISGHTALYWYRQSLGQGPEFLIYFQGTGAADDSGLPNDRFFAVRPEGSVSTLKIQRTERGDSAVYLCASSSDRGEPQHFGDGTRLSIL.

J is TRBJ2-1 and V is TRBV29-1; the match to TRBD2 covers 7 bases. Germline CDR1 is SQVTM and CDR2 is ANQGSEA. Germline trimming cut 3 bases from V and 2 bases from J; bases unmatched to any gene: 4. This CDR3 spans 14 amino acids. The CDR3 coding sequence is TGCAGCGTTGAGGGAGGGGAAGCCTACAATGAGCAGTTCTTC. It encodes CSVEGGEAYNEQFF.

The chain joins TRBV14 to TRBJ2-7; D not certain. The CDR3 is 13 amino acids. Trimming shortened V by 7 bases and J by 0 bases, and 10 bases separated the two germline ends. Germline V lookup: CDR1 SGHDN, CDR2 FVKESK. The CDR3 nucleotides are TGTGCCAGCACGAGCCTGAACTCCTACGAGCAGTACTTC. Translating gives CASTSLNSYEQYF.

V and J are TRBV30 and TRBJ2-7; TRBD2 matches at 7 bases. CDR3 length equals 14 residues. V was clipped by 1 base and J by 3 bases; unmatched bases: 6. Germline assignment: CDR1 GTSNPN and CDR2 SVGIG (reference sequence). The CDR3 spells CAWSGLAVGYEQYF. CDR3 bases: TGTGCCTGGAGTGGGCTAGCGGTTGGCTACGAGCAGTACTTC. The whole variable domain, remainder taken from reference TRBV30 and TRBJ2-7, is SQTIHQWPATLVQPVGSPLSLECTVEGTSNPNLYWYRQAAGRGLQLLFYSVGIGQISSEVPQNLSASRPQDRQFILSSKKLLLSDSGFYLCAWSGLAVGYEQYFGPGTRLTVT.

CDR3 DNA sequence: TGTGCCAGCAGCTTGGCCCCGTTAATAACGGCGGGAGTTATAGAGACCCAGTACTTC. Protein product: CASSLAPLITAGVIETQYF. The J gene is TRBJ2-5, the V gene TRBV5-4; the match to TRBD2 covers 7 bases. The germline gives CDR1 SGHNT, CDR2 YYREEE (reference sequence). V lost 0 bases and J lost 4; bases outside the gene matches: 18. The CDR3 consists of 19 residues.

The V gene is TRBV19, the J gene TRBJ2-7; TRBD1 might be the D (6 bases). Trimming took 9 bases from V and 5 from J, leaving 14 bases between them. This CDR3 is built from 12 residues. CDR1 and CDR2 from the germline V gene are LNHDA and SQIVND (reference sequence). The CDR3 loop is CASLKGGDEQYF. The CDR3 DNA reads as TGTGCCAGCCTTAAAGGGGGAGACGAGCAGTACTTC.

This sequence joins TRBV27 and TRBJ2-3, with TRBD2 matching over 8 bases. Germline V gene sequence: CDR1 MNHEY, CDR2 SMNVEV (reference sequence). This CDR3 contains 14 residues. The trim removed 2 bases at V and 3 bases at J, leaving 1 base unmatched. CDR3 in DNA: TGTGCCAGCAGTTTAAAGCGGGAGACAGATACGCAGTATTTT. Amino acids: CASSLKRETDTQYF.

The V call is TRBV18, the J call TRBJ1-1, with D uncertain. The CDR3 consists of 14 residues. Trimming removed 3 bases at V and 3 bases at J, with 11 bases between. Germline loops: CDR1 KGHSH, CDR2 LQKENI. The CDR3 DNA reads TGTGCCAGCTCACCTCGACCGAGGGACACTGAAGCTTTCTTT. This encodes CASSPRPRDTEAFF.

The chain combines TRBV28 with TRBJ2-5, with 8 nucleotides matching TRBD1. Germline loops: CDR1 MDHEN, CDR2 SYDVKM. V was clipped by 6 bases and J by 5 bases; unmatched bases: 11. The CDR3 runs to 15 residues. The CDR3 sequence is CASSHRTGTSETQYF. The DNA for the CDR3 is TGTGCCAGCAGCCACCGGACAGGGACGTCGGAGACCCAGTACTTC.

CDR3 DNA: TGTGCCAGCCCTAAACAGTCTAGCACAGATACGCAGTATTTT. It yields the protein CASPKQSSTDTQYF. The rearrangement uses TRBV2 and TRBJ2-3; unclear D gene. CDR1 is SNHLY, CDR2 FYNNEI, per germline. V lost 8 bases, J lost 0 bases, and 12 bases lay in between. This CDR3 contains 14 residues. Full variable domain (outside the CDR3, taken from reference TRBV2 and TRBJ2-3): EPEVTQTPSHQVTQMGQEVILRCVPISNHLYFYWYRQILGQKVEFLVSFYNNEISEKSEIFDDQFSVERPDGSNFTLKIRSTKLEDSAMYFCASPKQSSTDTQYFGPGTRLTVL.

The CDR3 sequence is CASSPLAGNTGELFF. DNA of the CDR3: TGTGCCAGCTCACCACTAGCGGGGAACACCGGGGAGCTGTTTTTT. V usage is TRBV18 and J usage is TRBJ2-2; 7 positions agree with TRBD2. The CDR3 runs 15 residues. J gave up 1 base and V 1 base, and 0 bases lay outside the gene matches. Germline V gene lookup returns CDR1 KGHSH and CDR2 LQKENI.

With respect to this clone: In the same sample, other DNA sequences code for this CDR3. The rearrangement links TRBV7-9 to TRBJ1-2; TRBD1 aligns across 8 bases. In germline, CDR1 is SEHNR, CDR2 FQNEAQ (reference sequence). The V and J ends lost 5 bases and 2 bases, in that order; junction bases with no gene match: 4. This CDR3 region has 14 residues. CDR3 loop: CASSPGQGNYGYTF. The CDR3, as DNA: TGTGCCAGCAGCCCAGGACAGGGAAACTATGGCTACACCTTC.

This chain joins TRBV9 and TRBJ1-4; maybe TRBD1 (5 bases). The V end was cut by 3 bases, the J end by 6 bases, with 12 bases between. Germline V lookup: CDR1 SGDLS, CDR2 YYNGEE. The CDR3 length is 14 residues. CDR3 coding DNA: TGTGCCAGCAGCGGAGGAGGGGTTCATGAAAAACTGTTTTTT. Translation: CASSGGGVHEKLFF.

V is TRBV7-9 and J is TRBJ2-5; TRBD1 agrees at 10 bases. With V trimmed by 1 base and J by 1 base, 3 bases remained unmatched. The germline V gene encodes CDR1 SEHNR and CDR2 FQNEAQ (reference sequence). The CDR3 has 16 residues. CDR3 nucleotides: TGTGCCAGCAGCTTAGGGGACAGGGGTACCCAAGAGACCCAGTACTTC. This encodes CASSLGDRGTQETQYF. Looking up the rest from reference TRBV7-9 and TRBJ2-5 gives the full variable domain: DTGVSQNPRHKITKRGQNVTFRCDPISEHNRLYWYRQTLGQGPEFLTYFQNEAQLEKSRLLSDRFSAERPKGSFSTLEIQRTEQGDSAMYLCASSLGDRGTQETQYFGPGTRLLVL.

The chain carries TRBV7-9 and TRBJ1-2, with D perhaps TRBD1 (6 bases). V lost 6 bases and J lost 6, with 20 bases in between. The germline V gene encodes CDR1 SEHNR and CDR2 FQNEAQ (reference sequence). CDR3 length: 15 residues. CDR3 sequence (DNA): TGTGCCAGCAGAATATGGGACAATTTTGAAAATGGCTACACCTTC. This gives the protein CASRIWDNFENGYTF.

This chain uses TRBV7-9 with TRBJ2-1; tentatively, D is TRBD2 (6 bases). This CDR3 region has 16 residues. CDR1 SEHNR and CDR2 FQNEAQ come from the germline V gene (reference sequence). Trimming took 6 bases from V and 8 from J, leaving 23 bases between them. The CDR3, as DNA: TGTGCCAGCAGGCACCCGGGACTTCCCAACCCTTATGAGCAGTTCTTC. Encoded protein: CASRHPGLPNPYEQFF. Complete variable domain (other parts from reference TRBV7-9 and TRBJ2-1): DTGVSQNPRHKITKRGQNVTFRCDPISEHNRLYWYRQTLGQGPEFLTYFQNEAQLEKSRLLSDRFSAERPKGSFSTLEIQRTEQGDSAMYLCASRHPGLPNPYEQFFGPGTRLTVL.